This record covers a single TCR beta chain. Its cognate antigen is unknown. The assay was immunoSEQ multiplex PCR, and TCRdb's table has in-frame clones only and misses some. The repertoire consists of around 140,000 clones, with almost 90% occurring once and the leading ten covering 1.5% to 2%. The data stem from a study of T cell responses to AZD1222 COVID-19 vaccine. The V end was cut by 0 bases, the J end by 1 base, with 6 bases between. CDR3 size: 15 residues. CDR1 is SGHTA and CDR2 is FQGTGA in the germline V gene. Doses given second, at about 4 or about 12 weeks, were pooled. The study's findings and limits: Most donors were white British and more were female, and clonal diversity was possibly underestimated. Repertoire collection took place solely once the T cell response had peaked. Just a handful of people given AZD1222 tested seropositive at baseline.

The V call is TRBV7-3, the J call TRBJ2-2; D is uncertain. The sample consisted of peripheral blood, taken 28 days after the second AZD1222 dose. The clonotype was recovered from an adult who received the AZD1222 COVID-19 vaccine. In DNA form, the CDR3 reads TGTGCCAGCAGCTTAACGCCACTGAACACCGGGGAGCTGTTTTTT. Protein: CASSLTPLNTGELFF.